A selection of T cell receptor beta chains follows, all from one sample in a study of shared clonotypes between healthy human individuals. The repertoire was sequenced with immunoSEQ multiplex PCR; TCRdb's copy has only in-frame clones and lacks some. Among over 2 million clones listed, 85% to 95% were seen once. Material for sequencing was naive CD4+ T cells sorted from blood. The receptors shown here come from a man aged 18-30 years in good health. Each CDR3 is given with its conserved first and last residue. A D gene is named only where the DNA matches it firmly. Clone size is not always given. Where it is, it says once, few, many or a class for expanded clones.

J gene	V gene	D gene	clone size	CDR3 protein	CDR3 DNA
TRBJ2-5	TRBV11-2	-	-	CASSSHKKETQYF	TGTGCCAGCAGCTCACATAAGAAAGAGACCCAGTACTTC
TRBJ1-6	TRBV6-1	-	-	CASSEADRGEEYNSPLHF	TGTGCCAGCAGTGAAGCCGATCGCGGGGAGGAGTATAATTCACCCCTCCACTTT
TRBJ2-2	TRBV11-3	TRBD2	-	CASSPGTTNTGELFF	TGTGCCAGCAGCCCCGGGACTACTAACACCGGGGAGCTGTTTTTT
TRBJ2-6	TRBV5-1	-	-	CASSSGTPTGANVLTF	TGCGCCAGCAGCTCGGGAACACCTACTGGGGCCAACGTCCTGACTTTC
TRBJ2-6	TRBV7-9	-	-	CASSKSSGANVLTF	TGTGCCAGCAGTAAGAGTTCTGGGGCCAACGTCCTGACTTTC
TRBJ1-1	TRBV19	TRBD1	-	CASSAYRGRVNTEAFF	TGTGCCAGTAGTGCCTACAGGGGGCGCGTGAACACTGAAGCTTTCTTT
TRBJ2-7	TRBV7-3	-	-	CASSITGFDEQYF	TGTGCCAGCAGCATCACAGGGTTCGACGAGCAGTACTTC
TRBJ1-6	TRBV7-9	-	-	CASSSADTGLNSPLHF	TGTGCCAGCAGCTCCGCGGACACAGGGCTCAATTCACCCCTCCACTTT
TRBJ2-4	TRBV29-1	TRBD1	-	CSVQPGQGAIQYF	TGCAGCGTGCAGCCGGGACAGGGGGCCATTCAGTACTTC
TRBJ1-1	TRBV10-3	-	-	CAISTYRDEAFF	TGTGCCATCAGTACCTACAGGGACGAAGCTTTCTTT
TRBJ2-3	TRBV11-2	-	few	CASSSLPFRDTQYF	TGTGCCAGCAGCTCACTCCCATTCCGAGATACGCAGTATTTT
TRBJ2-5	TRBV30	-	-	CAWSVAGTQYF	TGTGCCTGGAGTGTAGCCGGGACCCAGTACTTC
TRBJ2-1	TRBV29-1	TRBD1	-	CSVTIQGKGEQFF	TGCAGCGTCACAATACAGGGGAAGGGTGAGCAGTTCTTC
TRBJ2-1	TRBV7-2	-	-	CASSLESAEQFF	TGTGCCAGCAGCTTAGAATCAGCCGAGCAGTTCTTC
TRBJ1-2	TRBV5-4	TRBD1	-	CASSFLGQGIANYGYTF	TGTGCCAGCAGCTTCTTGGGACAGGGTATTGCTAACTATGGCTACACCTTC
TRBJ1-1	TRBV18	-	-	CASSPRGTGPVGEAFF	TGTGCCAGCTCACCAAGGGGTACAGGTCCCGTAGGTGAAGCTTTCTTT
TRBJ2-7	TRBV6-6	-	-	CASSYSSFSYEQYF	TGTGCCAGCAGTTACTCGAGTTTCTCCTACGAGCAGTACTTC
TRBJ1-1	TRBV28	-	-	CASSLNLSGAFF	TGTGCCAGCAGTTTAAACCTTAGTGGGGCTTTCTTT
TRBJ2-7	TRBV21-1	-	-	CASVKAYEQYF	TGTGCCAGCGTGAAAGCCTACGAGCAGTACTTC
TRBJ2-2	TRBV12-5	-	-	CASGSTGELFF	TGTGCTAGTGGGTCCACCGGGGAGCTGTTTTTT
TRBJ1-1	TRBV29-1	-	-	CSVVAGMNTEAFF	TGCAGCGTTGTAGCTGGAATGAACACTGAAGCTTTCTTT
TRBJ2-2	TRBV10-2	-	-	CASRLDTSTNTGELFF	TGCGCCAGCAGGTTGGACACCTCAACGAACACCGGGGAGCTGTTTTTT
TRBJ2-7	TRBV12-2	-	once	CASPQNRGPSGEQYF	TGTGCAAGTCCCCAAAACCGGGGCCCCAGCGGGGAGCAGTACTTC
TRBJ2-7	TRBV18	TRBD2	-	CASSPPAGGGEQYF	TGTGCCAGCTCACCACCAGCGGGGGGTGGCGAGCAGTACTTC